The 12 T cell receptor beta chains listed next were all sequenced from one sample in a study of type 1 regulatory T cells. Using its own MiXCR run on the reads, TCRdb lists one record per CDR3 protein. The table records over 55,000 distinct CDR3 sequences, 63% of them present only once. No antigen has been identified for these receptors. The sequenced material came from cultured T cells, either the whole culture or a sorted T cell fraction (not recorded which). Subset given: Tr1-enriched cell product generated in vitro against host alloantigens. These receptors were taken from a human donor in good health.

The V and J genes are TRBV7-2 and TRBJ2-3; 9 positions agree with TRBD2. This CDR3 has 16 amino acids. Germline V lookup: CDR1 SGHTA, CDR2 FQGNSA. J lost 4 bases, V lost 4 bases, and 9 bases had no gene match. The CDR3, as DNA: TGTGCCAGCAGCTGGGCTAGCGGGACGCTATCAGATACGCAGTATTTT. This encodes CASSWASGTLSDTQYF.

The chain has TRBV7-9 and TRBJ2-7; the match to TRBD1 covers 8 bases. Germline-derived CDR1 and CDR2 are SEHNR and FQNEAQ (reference sequence). This CDR3 has 11 amino acids. V trimming: 3 bases; J trimming: 9 bases; junction bases outside the gene matches: 1. CDR3 DNA sequence: TGTGCCAGCAGCTTGACAGGGGCGCAGTACTTC. Amino acid sequence: CASSLTGAQYF.

This clonotype was seen only once. This rearrangement joins TRBV12-3 or TRBV12-4 to TRBJ2-7; no clear D gene. The CDR3 extends over 16 amino acids. V was trimmed by 2 bases and J by 5 bases, leaving 19 bases between them. The CDR3 nucleotides are TGTGCCAGCAGTTTATCAGGAAGGGCTATCCTCCACGAGCAGTACTTC. It encodes CASSLSGRAILHEQYF.

This chain uses TRBV6-6 with TRBJ2-7; TRBD2 matches at 10 bases. Germline CDR1 and CDR2: MNHNY and SVGAGI (reference sequence). V shed 10 bases and J 3 bases; nucleotides not matched to a gene: 18. This CDR3 region has 17 residues. The CDR3 region has the DNA TGTGCCACCACCCCAGCCACTCTAGCGGGAGTTGTCTACGAGCAGTACTTC. Protein: CATTPATLAGVVYEQYF.

The rearrangement joins TRBV5-1 to TRBJ2-5; D unresolved. CDR1 SGHRS and CDR2 YFSETQ come from the germline V gene. Trimming shortened V by 0 bases and J by 0 bases, and 6 bases separated the two germline ends. The CDR3 is 14 residues long. The CDR3 protein is CASSLDPHQETQYF. Here the CDR3 DNA reads TGCGCCAGCAGCTTGGATCCACACCAAGAGACCCAGTACTTC.

There are many counts of this clonotype. The rearrangement joins TRBV5-1 to TRBJ2-2, with D possibly TRBD2 on 6 matching bases. CDR1 and CDR2 from the germline V gene are SGHRS and YFSETQ. Trimming took off 5 bases at V and 9 bases at J, with 17 bases between the two ends. The CDR3 is made up of 14 amino acids. The CDR3 region has the DNA TGCGCCAGCAGAGGCCTGACTAGTGTCCGGGAGCTGTTTTTT. Translated: CASRGLTSVRELFF.

The chain joins TRBV6-5 to TRBJ2-2; a weak D match, TRBD2 (5 bases). From germline, CDR1 is MNHEY and CDR2 SVGAGI. The CDR3 contains 13 residues. Trimming shortened V by 10 bases and J by 6 bases, and 15 bases separated the two germline ends. CDR3 protein: CATLAVGAGELFF. The CDR3 DNA sequence: TGTGCCACCCTAGCTGTCGGGGCCGGGGAGCTGTTTTTT.

The rearrangement uses TRBV5-6 and TRBJ2-1, with 9 bases lining up with TRBD2. V dropped 5 bases and J dropped 4; count of bases not matched to a gene: 7. The CDR3 sequence is 15 residues long. Per the germline V gene, CDR1 is SGHDT and CDR2 is YYEEEE. In DNA form, the CDR3 reads TGTGCCAGCAGTTCTAGCGGGATCCTGTACAATGAGCAGTTCTTC. Translation: CASSSSGILYNEQFF.

A word on this clonotype: An end of the junction does not agree with germline; a read error may underlie this. This chain joins TRBV4-1 and TRBJ2-7; the match to TRBD2 covers 9 bases. The germline CDR1 and CDR2 sequences are MGHRA and YSYEKL. This CDR3 spans 17 amino acids. The CDR3 is CASSQDQETSGSYDQYF. CDR3 sequence (DNA): TGCGCCAGCAGCCAAGATCAGGAGACTAGCGGATCCTACGACCAGTACTTC.

This clonotype appeared a few times. The V call is TRBV7-2, the J call TRBJ2-1, with D tentatively TRBD2 (6 bases). Trimming removed 5 bases from V and 7 bases from J, with 15 bases in between. CDR1 SGHTA and CDR2 FQGNSA come from the germline V gene. This CDR3 region has 14 residues. This CDR3 is CASSGDGTWNEQFF. In DNA, the CDR3 is TGTGCCAGCAGCGGAGACGGGACTTGGAATGAGCAGTTCTTC.

This rearrangement joins TRBV29-1 to TRBJ1-5; a possible D gene is TRBD1 (5 bases). The CDR3 spans 12 residues. The V gene's germline CDR1 is SQVTM and CDR2 ANQGSEA. Trimming removed 7 bases from V and 2 bases from J, with 9 bases in between. CDR3 sequence: CSAGLRNQPQHF. The DNA of the CDR3 is TGCAGCGCAGGGTTACGCAATCAGCCCCAGCATTTT.

This clonotype turned up a few times. This chain uses TRBV7-9 with TRBJ1-4; a possible D gene is TRBD1 (5 bases). The V gene lost 6 bases and the J gene lost 13 bases, with 21 bases spanning the gap. This CDR3 contains 14 residues. Germline CDR1 SEHNR, CDR2 FQNEAQ (reference sequence). CDR3 sequence (DNA): TGTGCCAGCAGTGGCAGGGTGTCGGCTGATATACTGTTTTTT. This translates into CASSGRVSADILFF.